This TCR beta chain was retrieved from a study of blood T cell repertoires in COVID-19. Background on the study: Sources were T cells, B-cell-depleted T cells, or PBMCs; the material itself was cDNA or gDNA.

Original methodology: Amplified reference gene primers provided the basis for estimating nucleated cell counts. Only in-frame clones appear in the TCRdb table, and some are missing; sequencing was by immunoSEQ multiplex PCR. V, J and clone size reflect that table, while D and trimming were determined from the DNA. This table holds 120,000 to 150,000 clones, 80% to 85% found once. After removal of 2 bases from V and 1 base from J, the junction contained 9 bases not matched to a gene. CDR1 is SEHNR and CDR2 is FQNEAQ in the germline V gene (reference sequence). CDR3 size: 17 residues. Cohorts were determined from participant-reported clinical history. Within the 2 weeks before study entry, each person in the exposed group met a COVID-19 case.

Material: PBMCs or T cells enriched from blood (not recorded which). The chain has TRBV7-9 and TRBJ2-7, with TRBD1 matching 9 bases. The source is a woman aged 45-65 years who had been exposed to COVID-19. CDR3 amino acids: CASSLRVLTGGSYEQYF. In DNA form, the CDR3 reads TGTGCCAGCAGCTTAAGGGTTCTGACAGGGGGTTCCTACGAGCAGTACTTC.